This TCR beta chain was sequenced in a study of T-cell reconstitution after alpha-beta-depleted transplantation in children. The library targeted TCRbeta and was prepared with unique molecular identifiers. MiXCR, run by TCRdb on the PCR reads, gives a single entry per CDR3 protein. The sample includes about 360,000 distinct CDR3 sequences, 10% to 15% seen only once; the top ten take approximately 4.2%. Per germline, CDR1 DFQATT and CDR2 SNEGSKA (reference sequence). The CDR3 totals 15 residues. The ends lost 5 bases at V and 1 base at J; junction bases unmatched: 9. The starting material was PBMCs, obtained from the stem cell graft. The J gene is TRBJ2-3, the V gene TRBV20-1, with 7 bases lining up with TRBD1. The clonotype comes from a human donor who donated a stem cell graft to a child with Fanconi anemia. The CDR3 here is CSALDRVRGTDTQYF. As DNA, the CDR3 is TGCAGTGCTCTTGACAGGGTAAGGGGCACAGATACGCAGTATTTT.